These T cell receptor beta chains were read from a single sample in a study of blood T cell repertoires in COVID-19. Profiled with immunoSEQ multiplex PCR; TCRdb holds only in-frame clones, not every one. Here the sample spans approximately 89,000 clones, about 95% being singletons. Sequencing was performed on peripheral blood. The receptors were sampled from a human donor with active COVID-19. The donor label of this sample is uncertain. The conserved cysteine and the conserved F or W are not part of the CDR3 here. The size entry is marked missing in some rows and otherwise reads once, few, many or a size class.

>TRBV27|-|TRBJ2-7
ASSAKPRGSYEQY
>TRBV6-2/TRBV6-3|-|TRBJ2-1
ASSYAPPGSSYNEQF
>TRBV29-1|once|TRBJ2-7
SASGGGSSYEQY
>TRBV14|-|TRBJ2-7
ASSPRGLRSSYEQY
>TRBV6-5|-|TRBJ2-2
ASSLNTGELF
>TRBV19|-|TRBJ2-7
ASRQSGRAGEQY
>TRBV6-5|-|TRBJ2-1
ASSSGSTTMKQF
>TRBV2|-|TRBJ2-5
ASINNRGETQY
>TRBV19|once|TRBJ2-5
ASSIDGQGRETQY
>TRBV19|-|TRBJ2-6
ASSVASAGGANVLT
>TRBV10-3|-|TRBJ1-5
AISGQGKEPQH
>TRBV5-1|-|TRBJ1-2
ASSLAGTAYGYT
>TRBV5-4|few|TRBJ2-7
ASTRGADSYEQY
>TRBV15|-|TRBJ2-5
ATSRDRGGLEETQY
>TRBV7-2|-|TRBJ2-3
ASSPRERGRTDTQY
>TRBV28|once|TRBJ1-1
ASSLPRGSNTEAF
>TRBV4-3|-|TRBJ2-7
ASSQDPAGNYEQY
>TRBV6-6|-|TRBJ2-5
ASSYGAVGETQY
>TRBV9|-|TRBJ2-7
ASSVTQVVDEQY
>TRBV6-6|-|TRBJ1-3
ASSPGTASGGNTIY
>TRBV4-1|once|TRBJ2-3
ASSEASSGVGGGDTQY
>TRBV5-1|-|TRBJ2-3
ASSLAPGTRFSTDTQY
>TRBV29-1|-|TRBJ2-1
SVEVGTSNEQF
>TRBV11-3|-|TRBJ2-3
ASSSYRALTDTQY
>TRBV5-1|once|TRBJ2-2
ASSPLAGDYTGELF
>TRBV7-9|-|TRBJ2-3
ASSLLAADTQY
>TRBV12-3/TRBV12-4|once|TRBJ1-2
ASSAVRNYGYT
>TRBV29-1|-|TRBJ2-7
SVEFRRGEQY
>TRBV19|-|TRBJ1-5
ASSISRSNQPQH
>TRBV7-8|-|TRBJ1-5
ASSLAGSNQPQH
>TRBV7-2|-|TRBJ2-3
ASSLDGTRADTQY
>TRBV6-5|-|TRBJ1-1
ASRTDSRRTEAF
>TRBV24-1|-|TRBJ2-2
ATSTSGGGTGELF
>TRBV12-5|-|TRBJ2-5
ASRAGGETQY
>TRBV12-5|-|TRBJ2-5
ASGLEGTSGGPRQETQY
>TRBV10-3|once|TRBJ2-5
AISGTQETQY
>TRBV18|once|TRBJ1-1
ASSPDSGEAF
>TRBV29-1|-|TRBJ2-1
SASLAGWQSNEQF
>TRBV6-2/TRBV6-3|few|TRBJ2-7
ASSYGGLADEQY
>TRBV28|-|TRBJ2-7
ASSPASGIVYEQY
>TRBV19|-|TRBJ2-5
ASSKDRGETQY
>TRBV7-9|once|TRBJ1-1
ASSFGRGRPNTEAF
>TRBV19|-|TRBJ1-5
ASSQMGGPGNQPQH
>TRBV6-1|-|TRBJ1-5
ASSEETGYQPQH
>TRBV28|-|TRBJ2-7
ASSFFGLAGGSLGYEQY
>TRBV7-2|-|TRBJ1-3
ASSLGLPSSGNTIY
>TRBV24-1|-|TRBJ1-3
ATSDSVTGTSGNTIY
>TRBV2|-|TRBJ1-2
ASPRGRSDYT
>TRBV14|-|TRBJ2-1
ASAWDWSWEQF
>TRBV5-1|-|TRBJ2-1
ASSLRTIENEQF
>TRBV2|-|TRBJ2-5
ASSESVARRGQY
>TRBV5-1|-|TRBJ2-1
ASSRRTGPGGNNEQF
>TRBV7-2|once|TRBJ1-2
ASSLDSGGLHYGYT
>TRBV5-1|-|TRBJ2-3
ASSPEGWGDTDTQY
>TRBV2|-|TRBJ1-2
ASRVGQGSIGYT